This paragraph reports one T cell receptor beta chain. Its antigen is as yet unknown. The sample comes from a study of blood T cells in healthy people across ages. The CDR3 totals 14 residues. Germline loops: CDR1 SGHRS, CDR2 YFSETQ. With V trimmed by 6 bases and J by 0 bases, 1 base remained unmatched. Through a sample-barcoded 5' primer and a J-beta primer mix, a second PCR was run for roughly 6 to 12 cycles. Each cDNA molecule was tagged by a template-switch adaptor with 12 random nucleotides. Each CDR3 protein is one row after TCRdb ran MiXCR on the 5' RACE reads. Seen here are 980,000 or so distinct CDR3 sequences, about 48% observed once, and the top ten hold roughly an eighth. General study points: Estimated diversity that came from one million T cells was considered an underestimate.

This chain joins TRBV5-1 and TRBJ2-5, with 11 bases that match TRBD2. The clonotype originates from a young man in good health. Sequenced material: blood. The DNA of the CDR3 is TGCGCCAGCACGACTAGCGGGGACCAAGAGACCCAGTACTTC. Amino acids: CASTTSGDQETQYF.